Listed below are T cell receptor beta chains from one sample, sequenced in a study of T cell responses to AZD1222 COVID-19 vaccine. Measured with immunoSEQ multiplex PCR; TCRdb has only the in-frame clones, and not every one. Of about 120,000 clones in the sample, around nine tenths are singletons; the top ten hold over 4%. Material: peripheral blood, obtained 28 days after the second dose of the MenACWY control vaccine. Every receptor here comes from an adult who received the MenACWY meningococcal vaccine as a control. Both conserved end residues are part of each CDR3. The order of the fields is CDR3 length, J gene, V gene, clone size, CDR3 protein. Rows may omit the clone size; those that give it use once, few, many or a size class.

length: 15; J: TRBJ2-3; V: TRBV5-1; size: .; CDR3: CASSNELAGGRTQYF
length: 16; J: TRBJ1-5; V: TRBV4-2; size: many; CDR3: CASSHADTDSNQPQHF
length: 12; J: TRBJ2-3; V: TRBV28; size: .; CDR3: CASRSSTDTQYF
length: 18; J: TRBJ2-2; V: TRBV3-1/TRBV3-2; size: .; CDR3: CASSHFRTGTLNTGELFF
length: 13; J: TRBJ2-5; V: TRBV7-9; size: .; CDR3: CASSPRQKETQYF
length: 17; J: TRBJ2-2; V: TRBV21-1; size: .; CDR3: CASTMVDQGARTGELFF
length: 16; J: TRBJ1-4; V: TRBV28; size: once; CDR3: CASSLWVQGTNEKLFF
length: 14; J: TRBJ1-5; V: TRBV24-1; size: .; CDR3: CATSDFGQGQPQHF
length: 18; J: TRBJ2-7; V: TRBV19; size: .; CDR3: CASSIGGSGSRTYYEQYF
length: 15; J: TRBJ2-7; V: TRBV15; size: .; CDR3: CATSRVAGQPDEQYF
length: 18; J: TRBJ2-1; V: TRBV11-2; size: .; CDR3: CASSNRGLYQGLYNEQFF
length: 13; J: TRBJ2-2; V: TRBV7-9; size: .; CDR3: CASSSTPRQELFF
length: 18; J: TRBJ1-2; V: TRBV7-2; size: .; CDR3: CASSSRGGTLGASYGYTF
length: 16; J: TRBJ1-2; V: TRBV7-8; size: .; CDR3: CASSLGPLQGNYGYTF
length: 15; J: TRBJ2-7; V: TRBV5-4; size: .; CDR3: CASSFLEQGFYEQYF
length: 14; J: TRBJ1-1; V: TRBV7-2; size: .; CDR3: CASSPFSGGTEAFF
length: 13; J: TRBJ2-1; V: TRBV30; size: .; CDR3: CAWSVGSFGEQFF
length: 12; J: TRBJ2-7; V: TRBV3-1/TRBV3-2; size: .; CDR3: CASSQSSGEQYF
length: 12; J: TRBJ2-2; V: TRBV6-5; size: .; CDR3: CAIQQGAGELFF
length: 14; J: TRBJ1-4; V: TRBV19; size: once; CDR3: CASSRDRGKEKLFF
length: 11; J: TRBJ1-2; V: TRBV2; size: .; CDR3: CASMRHYGYTF
length: 12; J: TRBJ1-1; V: TRBV12-3/TRBV12-4; size: .; CDR3: CASSFRDTEAFF
length: 13; J: TRBJ1-2; V: TRBV3-1/TRBV3-2; size: .; CDR3: CASSQEQGAGYTF
length: 14; J: TRBJ1-5; V: TRBV28; size: .; CDR3: CASSIRGFDQPQHF
length: 16; J: TRBJ2-2; V: TRBV24-1; size: .; CDR3: CATSETRTSGTGELFF
length: 17; J: TRBJ2-3; V: TRBV28; size: .; CDR3: CASSFQTSGGAQDTQYF
length: 15; J: TRBJ2-7; V: TRBV7-9; size: .; CDR3: CASNRRTSGTGEQYF
length: 15; J: TRBJ1-4; V: TRBV5-1; size: .; CDR3: CASSPRGGANEKLFF
length: 13; J: TRBJ2-3; V: TRBV9; size: once; CDR3: CASSVGGTDTQYF
length: 16; J: TRBJ2-5; V: TRBV4-2; size: .; CDR3: CASSQDWGASQETQYF
length: 16; J: TRBJ2-1; V: TRBV10-3; size: .; CDR3: CAITESVLAEYNEQFF
length: 16; J: TRBJ2-1; V: TRBV4-3; size: .; CDR3: CASSQVVGGIYNEQFF
length: 15; J: TRBJ2-2; V: TRBV12-2; size: .; CDR3: CASRLRQGGTGELFF
length: 16; J: TRBJ2-3; V: TRBV28; size: .; CDR3: CASNSFTGGGTDTQYF
length: 12; J: TRBJ2-7; V: TRBV2; size: .; CDR3: CASSGQIYEQYF
length: 16; J: TRBJ2-1; V: TRBV2; size: .; CDR3: CASSVRLAGGGNEQFF
length: 13; J: TRBJ1-5; V: TRBV12-3/TRBV12-4; size: .; CDR3: CASSLAQSRPQHF
length: 15; J: TRBJ1-1; V: TRBV5-1; size: .; CDR3: CASSPAGHENTEAFF
length: 15; J: TRBJ1-6; V: TRBV24-1; size: .; CDR3: CATSEGDREASPLHF
length: 16; J: TRBJ1-1; V: TRBV5-1; size: once; CDR3: CASSLEGLGMNTEAFF
length: 12; J: TRBJ2-5; V: TRBV11-2; size: .; CDR3: CASSTPEETQYF
length: 14; J: TRBJ1-1; V: TRBV28; size: .; CDR3: CASRLPTTSTEAFF
length: 16; J: TRBJ2-5; V: TRBV4-3; size: once; CDR3: CASSQDSPGLQETQYF
length: 13; J: TRBJ1-2; V: TRBV28; size: .; CDR3: CASSLLPRAGYTF
length: 16; J: TRBJ1-2; V: TRBV27; size: .; CDR3: CASSPHLGGGVGGYTF
length: 14; J: TRBJ1-2; V: TRBV7-9; size: .; CDR3: CASSLDRGYYGYTF
length: 14; J: TRBJ1-2; V: TRBV28; size: once; CDR3: CASADRGLLYGYTF
length: 13; J: TRBJ1-2; V: TRBV6-2/TRBV6-3; size: .; CDR3: CASSYGRNYGYTF
length: 16; J: TRBJ2-1; V: TRBV19; size: .; CDR3: CASSIDAGGTYNEQFF